Here is one T cell receptor beta chain with its context. No antigen is known for it. HCMV serostatus was determined by detecting HCMV-specific IgG in serum with a commercial ELISA kit. Ficoll density gradient centrifugation was used to isolate peripheral blood mononuclear cells from blood. Sequencer: Illumina HiSeq 2000. The TCR beta cDNA libraries were made using 5'RACE template switching, a step that added both a universal primer site and unique molecular identifiers. cDNA synthesis was primed from the TCR beta constant segment and was followed by two successive PCR amplification steps. The original pipeline was this. MIGEC handled demultiplexing of the reads and grouping by UMI, while MiTCR was used to assemble and quantify clonotypes. Only TCR cDNA sequences supported by at least two reads were kept to exclude erroneous sequences. The tcR package was used for downstream repertoire analysis, and clonotypes were matched between fractions using CDR3 nucleotide sequence together with V segment. VDJmatch was used to annotate antigen specificity against VDJdb, with one amino acid substitution allowed in CDR3. TCRdb reanalyzed the reads, keeping one entry per CDR3 protein sequence and omitting DNA. The V and J calls and clone size are TCRdb's, not the authors'. The table for this sample shows a few hundred thousand distinct CDR3 sequences. Around 4% of the sample is in the top ten clones.

This entry comes from a study of T cells expressing NK-cell markers (dated by TCRdb to the early 2020s). For the study in its entirety: Three sorted T-cell subsets (CD3+CD56+NKG2C+, CD3+CD56+NKG2C- and CD3+CD56-NKG2C+) from seven to nine donors had their TCR beta-chain repertoires profiled. Among the eight sequenced donors, seven were HCMV-seropositive and one was HCMV-seronegative. The study sequenced eight donors, all healthy volunteers chosen at random: three men and five women. The libraries were sequenced on Illumina HiSeq 2000/2500, MiSeq or NextSeq, producing 2 x 150 bp reads.

Per the germline V gene, SGHRS is the CDR1 and YFSETQ is the CDR2. Including cysteine and phenylalanine, the CDR3 has 15 amino acids. The DNA is not on file. What the work shows at the level of the full study, not this receptor alone: In roughly six donors, the dominant CD3+CD56+NKG2C+ clonotypes ranked among the top 10 CD8+ clonotypes, making up roughly 1.0-8% of CD8+ T cells. Those dominant clonotypes were again the most abundant among CD3+CD56-NKG2C+ cells in a few donors, at 28.3-60.1%. Whether the expanded NKG2C-expressing T cell clones were specific for HCMV antigens remained unclear.

The chain was built from TRBV5-1 and TRBJ2-1; TCRdb proposes TRBD2, but this gene call is untestable without DNA. This clonotype was obtained from a man aged 18 to 35 in good health. Donor details come from another sample of the same person, matched by shared clones. The sequenced sample consisted of blood T cells: a sorted CD56 or NKG2C T cell subset, CD4+ or CD8+ T cells, or bulk PBMC T cells (not recorded which). For the CDR3, the sequence is CASSSDKGGVNEQFF.